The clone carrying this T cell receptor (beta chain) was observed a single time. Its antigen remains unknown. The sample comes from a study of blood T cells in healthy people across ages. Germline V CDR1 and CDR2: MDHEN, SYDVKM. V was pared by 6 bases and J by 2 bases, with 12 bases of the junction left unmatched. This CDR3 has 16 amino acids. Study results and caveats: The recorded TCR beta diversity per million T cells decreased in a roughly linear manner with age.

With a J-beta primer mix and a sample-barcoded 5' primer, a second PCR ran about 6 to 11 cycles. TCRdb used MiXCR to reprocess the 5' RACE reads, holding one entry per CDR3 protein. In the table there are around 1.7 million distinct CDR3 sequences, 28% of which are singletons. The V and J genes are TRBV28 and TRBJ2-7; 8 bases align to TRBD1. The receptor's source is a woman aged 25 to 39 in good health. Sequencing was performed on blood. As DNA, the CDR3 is TGTGCCAGCAGCTCTTACCGGGACAGGACAGCCTACGAGCAGTACTTC. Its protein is CASSSYRDRTAYEQYF.